This entry is about one T cell receptor beta chain. The antigen is unknown. V was pared by 3 bases and J by 2 bases, with 0 bases of the junction left unmatched. Germline CDR1 reads LGHNA; CDR2 reads YSLEER. This CDR3 is built from 13 residues. This entry is derived from a study of graft-versus-host responses after intestinal transplantation. Study-wide background: Recipients across the board were started on anti-thymocyte globulin induction, then kept on tacrolimus and steroids for two to four years.

Measured with immunoSEQ multiplex PCR; TCRdb has only the in-frame clones, and not every one. This sample carries approximately 99,000 clones, about nine tenths of them seen once, and the ten largest clones take 0.15% to 0.2%. The receptor comes from a human donor who was the organ donor for an intestinal transplant. Specimen: unstimulated CD4+ T cells sorted from spleen or lymph node cells, collected before transplant. This rearrangement joins TRBV4-3 to TRBJ2-7; 8 bases align to TRBD1. Here the CDR3 DNA reads TGCGCCAGCAGCCAGGGACAGGCCTACGAGCAGTACTTC. Amino acids: CASSQGQAYEQYF.